Detailed here is one T cell receptor (beta chain). Its antigen is undetermined. This specimen belongs to a study of cytomegalovirus exposure and HLA in healthy donors. At the level of the study: Of all 400 or so donors who were genotyped, roughly 81% belonged to the Caucasian-associated ancestry cluster. Study observations and caveats: The listing of about 150 TCR beta chains classed them as cytomegalovirus-associated. TCR association rates varied by HLA locus in a later analysis, with DRB1 highest and HLA-C lowest.

V was clipped by 0 bases and J by 0 bases, with 6 bases between them. CDR1 MNHEY and CDR2 SVGAGI come from the germline V gene. The CDR3 has 16 amino acids. The study ran its PCR with 60 Vbeta and 13 Jbeta primers. The method was immunoSEQ multiplex PCR; TCRdb's version includes in-frame clones alone and lacks a portion of them. The repertoire table contains some 72,000 clones. The specimen sequenced was PBMCs. This clonotype originated in a man aged 40-49 years in good health and CMV-seronegative. The rearrangement uses TRBV6-5 and TRBJ2-6; D might be TRBD1 (5 bases). This CDR3 reads CASSYSRGSGANVLTF. The DNA for the CDR3 is TGTGCCAGCAGTTACTCTAGGGGCTCTGGGGCCAACGTCCTGACTTTC.